This T cell receptor (beta chain) derives from a study of T cell responses to AZD1222 COVID-19 vaccine. CDR3 length equals 13 residues. Deletions cut 3 bases from V and 4 bases from J, with 9 bases between. Germline V gives CDR1 SGHNT, CDR2 YYREEE (reference sequence). Clones were read by immunoSEQ multiplex PCR, and TCRdb kept only the in-frame ones, dropping some. The sample has about 95,000 clones, 85% to 90% seen once. Study findings and constraints: Repertoire collection took place solely once the T cell response had peaked. Baseline serology detected seropositivity in only six or seven AZD1222 recipients.

This clone has a single count. What it recognizes is unknown. The genes are TRBV5-4 and TRBJ2-3; D remains unclear. This TCR came from an adult in good health. Sequenced here: peripheral blood, sampled on day 0 of AZD1222 vaccination. The CDR3 DNA reads TGTGCCAGCAGCTCGAATGGGGCAGATACGCAGTATTTT. This codes for CASSSNGADTQYF.